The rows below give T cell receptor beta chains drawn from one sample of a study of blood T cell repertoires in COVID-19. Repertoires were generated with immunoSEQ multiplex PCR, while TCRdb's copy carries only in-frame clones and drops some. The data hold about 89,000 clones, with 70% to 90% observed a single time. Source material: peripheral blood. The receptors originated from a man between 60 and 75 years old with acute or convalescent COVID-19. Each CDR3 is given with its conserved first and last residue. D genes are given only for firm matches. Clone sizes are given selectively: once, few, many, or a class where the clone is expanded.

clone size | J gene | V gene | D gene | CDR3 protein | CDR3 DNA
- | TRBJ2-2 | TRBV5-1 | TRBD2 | CASSLASGSNTGELFF | TGCGCCAGCAGCTTGGCTAGCGGGAGTAACACCGGGGAGCTGTTTTTT
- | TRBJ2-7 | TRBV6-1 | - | CASSEQVQTYEQYF | TGTGCCAGCAGTGAACAGGTCCAGACCTACGAGCAGTACTTC
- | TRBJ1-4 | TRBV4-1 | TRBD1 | CASSQDTQGAFSFNEKLFF | TGCGCCAGCAGCCAAGATACACAGGGGGCTTTCTCGTTTAATGAAAAACTGTTTTTT
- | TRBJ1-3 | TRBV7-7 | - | CASSPGWGDATGNTIYF | TGTGCCAGCAGCCCAGGTTGGGGGGACGCAACTGGAAACACCATATATTTT
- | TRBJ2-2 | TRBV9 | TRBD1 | CASSIDRGGTGELFF | TGTGCCAGCAGCATAGACAGGGGAGGCACCGGGGAGCTGTTTTTT
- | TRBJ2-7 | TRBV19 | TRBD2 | CASSVPGLTHEQYF | TGTGCCAGTAGTGTACCGGGACTAACCCACGAGCAGTACTTC
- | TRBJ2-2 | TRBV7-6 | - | CASSYPGRELFF | TGTGCCAGCAGCTACCCGGGAAGGGAGCTGTTTTTT
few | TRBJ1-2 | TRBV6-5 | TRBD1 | CASTLTGLGYTF | TGTGCCAGCACCTTGACAGGGCTTGGCTACACCTTC
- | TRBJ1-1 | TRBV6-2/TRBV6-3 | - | CASSSSGLNTEAFF | TGTGCCAGCAGTTCCTCGGGCCTCAACACTGAAGCTTTCTTT
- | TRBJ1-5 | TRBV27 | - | CASSRNRYSNQPQHF | TGTGCCAGCAGCCGGAACAGGTATAGCAATCAGCCCCAGCATTTT
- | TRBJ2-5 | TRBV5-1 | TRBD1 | CASSSGTGVETQYF | TGCGCCAGCAGCTCCGGGACAGGGGTAGAGACCCAGTACTTC
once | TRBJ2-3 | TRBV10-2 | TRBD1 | CASSDYPRQGYTDTQYF | TGCGCCAGCAGTGATTATCCCCGACAGGGGTACACAGATACGCAGTATTTT
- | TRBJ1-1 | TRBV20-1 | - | CSASTTVLSTEAFF | TGCAGTGCTAGTACGACAGTGCTGTCCACTGAAGCTTTCTTT
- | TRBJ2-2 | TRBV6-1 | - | CASSEGENTGELFF | TGTGCCAGCAGTGAAGGAGAGAACACCGGGGAGCTGTTTTTT
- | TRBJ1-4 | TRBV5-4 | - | CASSSAAFPGTNEKLFF | TGTGCCAGCAGTTCTGCGGCGTTCCCCGGAACTAATGAAAAACTGTTTTTT
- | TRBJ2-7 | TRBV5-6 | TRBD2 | CASSSLGGGAYEQYF | TGTGCCAGCAGCTCGCTTGGCGGGGGGGCTTACGAGCAGTACTTC